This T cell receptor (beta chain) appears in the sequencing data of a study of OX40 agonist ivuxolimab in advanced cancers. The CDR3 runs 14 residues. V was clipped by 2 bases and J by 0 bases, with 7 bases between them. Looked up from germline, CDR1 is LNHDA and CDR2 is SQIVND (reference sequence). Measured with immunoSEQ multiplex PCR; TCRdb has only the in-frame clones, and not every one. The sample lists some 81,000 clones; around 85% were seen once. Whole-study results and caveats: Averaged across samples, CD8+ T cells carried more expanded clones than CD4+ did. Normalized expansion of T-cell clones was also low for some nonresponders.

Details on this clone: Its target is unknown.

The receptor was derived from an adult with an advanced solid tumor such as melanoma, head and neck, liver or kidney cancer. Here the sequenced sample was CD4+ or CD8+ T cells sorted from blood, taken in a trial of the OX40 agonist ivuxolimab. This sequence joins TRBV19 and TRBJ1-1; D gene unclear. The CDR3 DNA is TGTGCCAGTAGTATATCGGCTATGAACACTGAAGCTTTCTTT. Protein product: CASSISAMNTEAFF. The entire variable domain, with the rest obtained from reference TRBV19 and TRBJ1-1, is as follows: DGGITQSPKYLFRKEGQNVTLSCEQNLNHDAMYWYRQDPGQGLRLIYYSQIVNDFQKGDIAEGYSVSREKKESFPLTVTSAQKNPTAFYLCASSISAMNTEAFFGQGTRLTVV.